The 12 T cell receptor beta chains given below trace back to one sample, sequenced in a study of radiation and T cells in renal cell carcinoma. The time point here: baseline pretreatment blood. Treatment defined: 15 Gy SBRT to primary tumor, nephrectomy 4 weeks later. Repertoires were generated with immunoSEQ multiplex PCR, while TCRdb's copy carries only in-frame clones and drops some. This sample yields about 140,000 clones, of which less than 90% are seen a single time; approximately 24% belongs to the top ten. The sample was blood, taken from a patient whose treatment included radiotherapy and nephrectomy. The receptors were sampled from a woman in her 50s with renal cell carcinoma.

This clone was found once. The V and J genes are TRBV19 and TRBJ1-1; TRBD1 agrees at 7 bases. V trimming: 5 bases; J trimming: 4 bases; junction bases outside the gene matches: 13. The V gene's germline CDR1 is LNHDA and CDR2 SQIVND (reference sequence). This CDR3 is built from 16 residues. CDR3 in DNA: TGTGCCAGTAGTTCCGTCCCCTCCCCAGGGGGCACTGAAGCTTTCTTT. Translating it yields CASSSVPSPGGTEAFF.

The chain joins TRBV5-1 to TRBJ1-1; D is unresolved. V gave up 4 bases and J gave up 0 bases, with 7 bases separating them. Germline values: CDR1 SGHRS, CDR2 YFSETQ. The CDR3 totals 13 residues. The CDR3 DNA reads TGCGCCAGCAGCCAGGAGTTGAACACTGAAGCTTTCTTT. It yields the protein CASSQELNTEAFF.

This clone was detected a few times. The V gene is TRBV7-2, the J gene TRBJ2-7; D perhaps matches TRBD2 (6 bases). The germline CDR1 and CDR2 sequences are SGHTA and FQGNSA. The CDR3 contains 13 residues. The ends were cut back, 5 bases at V and 2 bases at J, with 10 bases in the middle. CDR3 DNA: TGTGCCAGCAGCCCGACTAGGACCTACGAGCAGTACTTC. This codes for CASSPTRTYEQYF.

The gene calls are TRBV5-6 and TRBJ1-1; D call uncertain. This CDR3 has 15 residues. V was cut by 2 bases and J by 0 bases, with 11 bases left in between. CDR1 is SGHDT, CDR2 YYEEEE, per germline. In DNA form, the CDR3 reads TGTGCCAGCAGCTTCAATAGGCTCGTGAACACTGAAGCTTTCTTT. This codes for CASSFNRLVNTEAFF.

V and J are TRBV25-1 and TRBJ2-5, with D tentatively TRBD2 (6 bases). The germline V and J ends were trimmed by 0 bases and 5 bases, with 13 bases remaining between them. Germline-derived CDR1 and CDR2 are MGHDK and SYGVNS. The CDR3 sequence is 15 residues long. The CDR3 reads CASSEYKGGRETQYF. The DNA of the CDR3 is TGTGCCAGCAGTGAATACAAGGGAGGACGGGAGACCCAGTACTTC.

The chain uses TRBV6-4 and TRBJ2-7; TRBD1 might be the D (6 bases). Looked up from germline, CDR1 is MRHNA and CDR2 is SNTAGT. This CDR3 has 17 amino acids. The ends were cut back, 4 bases at V and 1 base at J, with 20 bases in the middle. CDR3 residues: CASSGPDPGHTSYEQYF. The CDR3 nucleotides read TGTGCCAGCAGTGGCCCTGACCCGGGACACACATCCTACGAGCAGTACTTC.

This chain joins TRBV30 and TRBJ2-3; D is possibly TRBD1 (6 bases). The germline V gene encodes CDR1 GTSNPN and CDR2 SVGIG (reference sequence). Trimming left V 2 bases short and J 6 bases short, with 12 bases between. The CDR3 has 13 amino acids. CDR3 in DNA: TGTGCCTGGAGTAGGCAGGGGCATGATACGCAGTATTTT. It codes for CAWSRQGHDTQYF.

In its sample, this clone was seen once. The chain has TRBV5-1 and TRBJ1-1, with a weak D call TRBD1 (5 bases). Per the germline V gene, CDR1 is SGHRS and CDR2 is YFSETQ. Trimming removed 1 base from V and 0 bases from J, with 13 bases in between. The CDR3 is 16 amino acids. The CDR3 sequence is CASSLLGTDMNTEAFF. The CDR3 DNA is TGCGCCAGCAGCTTGTTAGGGACCGATATGAACACTGAAGCTTTCTTT.

The chain combines TRBV19 with TRBJ2-3; no definite D call. The V gene's germline CDR1 is LNHDA and CDR2 SQIVND (reference sequence). The CDR3 loop spans 14 amino acids. V lost 5 bases and J 2 bases, leaving 11 bases between the germline ends. CDR3 bases: TGTGCCAGTAGTCGGGCCGTATCCACAGATACGCAGTATTTT. This encodes CASSRAVSTDTQYF. Looking up the rest from reference TRBV19 and TRBJ2-3 gives the full variable domain: DGGITQSPKYLFRKEGQNVTLSCEQNLNHDAMYWYRQDPGQGLRLIYYSQIVNDFQKGDIAEGYSVSREKKESFPLTVTSAQKNPTAFYLCASSRAVSTDTQYFGPGTRLTVL.

The chain joins TRBV5-1 to TRBJ1-2; 9 nucleotides align to TRBD1. Germline V gives CDR1 SGHRS, CDR2 YFSETQ. The CDR3 consists of 17 residues. V trimming: 0 bases; J trimming: 8 bases; junction bases outside the gene matches: 14. CDR3 protein: CASSLASGGTGNRGYTF. CDR3 sequence (DNA): TGCGCCAGCAGCTTGGCCTCTGGAGGGACAGGGAACAGGGGCTACACCTTC.

This chain uses TRBV19 with TRBJ1-2; 7 bases are shared with TRBD1. Per germline, CDR1 LNHDA and CDR2 SQIVND (reference sequence). CDR3 size: 14 residues. J was trimmed by 11 bases and V by 3 bases; bases with no gene match: 12. CDR3 in amino acids: CASSILETGTMYTF. The CDR3 DNA is TGTGCCAGTAGTATCCTTGAGACAGGGACAATGTACACCTTC.

The chain is built from TRBV10-3 and TRBJ2-2; possible D gene TRBD1, 6 bases. In germline, CDR1 is ENHRY, CDR2 SYGVKD. V lost 5 bases and J lost 0, with 7 bases in between. The CDR3 length is 14 residues. CDR3 loop: CAISPGANTGELFF. Written as DNA, the CDR3 is TGTGCCATCAGTCCAGGGGCGAACACCGGGGAGCTGTTTTTT.